Included here is one T cell receptor (beta chain) sequence, with context. Per germline, CDR1 MNHNS and CDR2 SASEGT. The V gene end was trimmed by 5 bases and the J gene end by 5 bases; junction bases not matched to a gene: 5. There are 13 residues in the CDR3. This sample is part of a study of blood T cell repertoires in COVID-19. Study information: PBMCs, B-cell-depleted T cells, or T cells provided the cDNA or gDNA that made up the material.

The table came from immunoSEQ multiplex PCR; TCRdb's copy has only in-frame clones and leaves some out. The sample records more than 300,000 clones, around 91% being singletons. The chain uses TRBV6-1 and TRBJ1-2; TRBD1 matches at 7 bases. This receptor was identified in a woman between 40 and 50 years old with COVID-19, enrolled during active disease. The sample consisted of peripheral blood. The CDR3 DNA is TGTGCCAGCAGTCCGGGGACAGTTTATGGCTACACCTTC. Translating gives CASSPGTVYGYTF.